The present TCR beta chain was sequenced within a study of blood T cell repertoires in COVID-19. Libraries were prepared by immunoSEQ multiplex PCR; TCRdb keeps only in-frame clonotypes and omits some of them. The sample lists around 50,000 clones; 70% to 90% were seen once. Germline assignment: CDR1 SGHRS and CDR2 YFSETQ. The CDR3 contains 15 residues. With 0 bases removed from V and 9 bases from J, the gap between germline ends came to 13 bases. The genes are TRBV5-1 and TRBJ1-6; D perhaps matches TRBD1 (5 bases). The receptor was isolated from a middle-aged man with active COVID-19. The specimen was peripheral blood. For the CDR3, the DNA is TGCGCCAGCAGCTTGGGAGAAGTCCAGGGTTCACCCCTCCACTTT. Amino acids: CASSLGEVQGSPLHF.